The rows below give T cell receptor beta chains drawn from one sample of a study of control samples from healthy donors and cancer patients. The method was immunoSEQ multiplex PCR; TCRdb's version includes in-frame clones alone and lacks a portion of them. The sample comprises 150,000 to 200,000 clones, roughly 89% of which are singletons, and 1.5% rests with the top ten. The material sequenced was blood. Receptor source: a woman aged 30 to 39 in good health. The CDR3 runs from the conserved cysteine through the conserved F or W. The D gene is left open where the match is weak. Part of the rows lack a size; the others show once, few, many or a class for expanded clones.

TGTGCCAGCAGAATGGCGAGCAATCAGCCCCAGCATTTT | CASRMASNQPQHF | NA | TRBJ1-5 | TRBV6-5 | NA
TGTGCCAGCACCCAGCGGGAGGGGTGGGATACGCAGTATTTT | CASTQREGWDTQYF | TRBD2 | TRBJ2-3 | TRBV2 | NA
TGTGCCAGCAAATCGGGGGGCTCCACAGATACGCAGTATTTT | CASKSGGSTDTQYF | NA | TRBJ2-3 | TRBV2 | NA
TGTGCCAGCAGTTACGACGTGAACACTGAAGCTTTCTTT | CASSYDVNTEAFF | NA | TRBJ1-1 | TRBV6-2/TRBV6-3 | once
TGTGCCAGCAGCTTAGATTCGGAGTCGAACACTGAAGCTTTCTTT | CASSLDSESNTEAFF | NA | TRBJ1-1 | TRBV11-3 | NA
TGTGCCAGAAGCTTGGTCTGCGGGAGCTCCTACGAGCAGTACTTC | CARSLVCGSSYEQYF | TRBD2 | TRBJ2-7 | TRBV5-3 | NA
TGTGCCAGTAGTAATCCAGCGGGGGCCTGGGGAGATACGCAGTATTTT | CASSNPAGAWGDTQYF | TRBD2 | TRBJ2-3 | TRBV19 | NA
TGCAGCGTCGCCACAGGGGGAACCTACAATGAGCAGTTCTTC | CSVATGGTYNEQFF | TRBD1 | TRBJ2-1 | TRBV29-1 | NA
TGTGCCACCAGTGAATCAGGGGCCACTGAAGCTTTCTTT | CATSESGATEAFF | NA | TRBJ1-1 | TRBV24-1 | NA
TGTGCCACAGAGGGGTCGATGAACACTGAAGCTTTCTTT | CATEGSMNTEAFF | NA | TRBJ1-1 | TRBV28 | NA
TGTGCCAGCAGCCCGGGACAGGTCCGCTATGGCTACACCTTC | CASSPGQVRYGYTF | TRBD1 | TRBJ1-2 | TRBV5-5 | NA
TGCAGCGTTGAGGGGATTTCCGGGACAGAGCAGTTCTTC | CSVEGISGTEQFF | NA | TRBJ2-1 | TRBV29-1 | NA
TGTGCCATCAGTGACGGGACGGCTTCCTACGAGCAGTACTTC | CAISDGTASYEQYF | NA | TRBJ2-7 | TRBV10-3 | NA
TGTGCCAGCAGCGTAGGGCAAGGGTTCGGTGGCTACACCTTC | CASSVGQGFGGYTF | NA | TRBJ1-2 | TRBV9 | NA
TGTGCCAGCTCACCGGGCACGAACACTGAAGCTTTCTTT | CASSPGTNTEAFF | NA | TRBJ1-1 | TRBV18 | NA
TGTGCCTGGGGTCAGGGGGCTCCCTACAATGAGCAGTTCTTC | CAWGQGAPYNEQFF | TRBD1 | TRBJ2-1 | TRBV30 | NA
TGTGCAAGTCGCTCGCCGGGACAGGGGGCACAAGAGACCCAGTACTTC | CASRSPGQGAQETQYF | NA | TRBJ2-5 | TRBV12-2 | NA